This TCR beta chain was identified during a study of blood T cell repertoires in COVID-19. As processed by the authors: Counts of nucleated cells, estimated from reference gene primer amplification, were obtained. The repertoire was sequenced with immunoSEQ multiplex PCR; TCRdb's copy has only in-frame clones and lacks some. The V and J calls and clone size are taken from that table; D and trimming were inferred from the DNA. The data show around 300,000 clones, with 70% to 90% seen just once and almost 9.5% held by the top ten. The V segment lost 5 bases and the J segment 0 bases; nucleotides outside the gene matches: 13. Germline CDR1 is MNHNY and CDR2 is SVGAGI (reference sequence). There are 17 residues in the CDR3.

This chain uses TRBV6-6 with TRBJ2-7; 7 bases match TRBD1. The receptor was derived from a man in his late teens or twenties with active or convalescent COVID-19. Material: peripheral blood. CDR3 DNA: TGTGCCAGCAGTCCCTTCGTGACAGGGCCATTCTCCTACGAGCAGTACTTC. It encodes CASSPFVTGPFSYEQYF.